This TCR beta chain originates from a study of blood T cell repertoires in COVID-19. Libraries were prepared by immunoSEQ multiplex PCR; TCRdb keeps only in-frame clonotypes and omits some of them. The table includes some 190,000 clones, roughly 82% detected once. Trimming removed 3 bases from V and 0 bases from J, with 6 bases in between. There are 14 residues in the CDR3. Germline lookup yields CDR1 MNHEY and CDR2 SMNVEV (reference sequence). The source of this sequence is a woman aged 55-70 years with COVID-19, enrolled during active disease. Material for sequencing was peripheral blood. The gene calls are TRBV27 and TRBJ1-5; no clear D. DNA for the CDR3: TGTGCCAGCAGTTTCGGAGGTAGCAATCAGCCCCAGCATTTT. The encoded protein is CASSFGGSNQPQHF.